This T cell receptor (beta chain) was sequenced for a study of T-cell reconstitution after alpha-beta-depleted transplantation in children. Overall study results and limits: Alpha-beta T cells present about two months after transplant were reported to originate from several hundred expanded graft clones.

The germline CDR1 and CDR2 sequences are SGDLS and YYNGEE. The germline V and J ends were trimmed by 3 bases and 4 bases, with 10 bases remaining between them. This CDR3 is 13 amino acids long. Unique molecular identifiers tagged the TCRbeta library. A single record per CDR3 protein comes from TCRdb applying MiXCR to the PCR reads. The sample records about 110,000 distinct CDR3 sequences, almost 6.5% being singletons. At least ten counts were recorded for this clonotype. What it binds is unknown. This clonotype originated in a male patient aged 2-9 years who had a stem cell transplant for acute lymphoblastic leukemia, so the T cells may come from the graft donor. This specimen was PBMCs, mostly from graft donor cells, taken 360 days after TCRalphabeta/CD19-depleted stem cell transplant. V gene TRBV9 combines with J gene TRBJ2-5; no firm D call. CDR3 residues: CASSEGFPETQYF. CDR3 coding DNA: TGTGCCAGCAGCGAAGGGTTCCCAGAGACCCAGTACTTC.